This T cell receptor beta chain is drawn from a study of cytomegalovirus exposure and HLA in healthy donors. Researchers ran the PCR with 60 Vbeta and 13 Jbeta primers. Generated by immunoSEQ multiplex PCR, the TCRdb table keeps only in-frame clones and is missing some. Among tens of thousands of clones, approximately 72% were seen once, and the ten largest hold roughly 51%. The V end lost 6 bases, the J end lost 6 bases, and 14 bases lay between the germline ends. This CDR3 region has 14 residues. Germline V gives CDR1 LNHDA, CDR2 SQIVND (reference sequence). The table lists this clone with a few counts.

The clonotype was recovered from a man aged 50 or older in good health and CMV-seropositive. The sequenced sample was PBMCs. This sequence joins TRBV19 and TRBJ2-2; weak D call: TRBD1 (6 bases). DNA of the CDR3: TGTGCCAGTAGCGACAGGCCCTCGGCCGGGGAGCTGTTTTTT. Translated: CASSDRPSAGELFF.